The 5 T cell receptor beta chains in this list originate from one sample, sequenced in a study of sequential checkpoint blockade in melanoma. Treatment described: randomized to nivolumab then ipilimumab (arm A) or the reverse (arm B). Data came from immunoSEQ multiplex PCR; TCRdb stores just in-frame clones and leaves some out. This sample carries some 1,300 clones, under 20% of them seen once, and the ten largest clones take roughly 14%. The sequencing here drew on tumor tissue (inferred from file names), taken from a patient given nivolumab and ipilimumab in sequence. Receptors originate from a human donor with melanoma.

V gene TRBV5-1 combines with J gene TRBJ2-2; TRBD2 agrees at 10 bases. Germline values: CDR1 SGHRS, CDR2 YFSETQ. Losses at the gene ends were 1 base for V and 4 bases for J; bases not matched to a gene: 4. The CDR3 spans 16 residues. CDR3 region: CASSLRLAGSTGELFF. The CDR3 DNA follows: TGCGCCAGCAGCTTGAGACTAGCGGGCAGCACCGGGGAGCTGTTTTTT. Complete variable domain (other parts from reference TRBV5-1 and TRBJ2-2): KAGVTQTPRYLIKTRGQQVTLSCSPISGHRSVSWYQQTPGQGLQFLFEYFSETQRNKGNFPGRFSGRQFSNSRSEMNVSTLELGDSALYLCASSLRLAGSTGELFFGEGSRLTVL.

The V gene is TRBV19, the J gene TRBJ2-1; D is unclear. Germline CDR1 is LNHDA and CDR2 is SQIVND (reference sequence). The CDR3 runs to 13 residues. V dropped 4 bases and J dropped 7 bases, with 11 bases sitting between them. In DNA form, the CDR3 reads TGTGCCAGTAGTAGTACCTTATCGAATGAGCAGTTCTTC. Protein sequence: CASSSTLSNEQFF.

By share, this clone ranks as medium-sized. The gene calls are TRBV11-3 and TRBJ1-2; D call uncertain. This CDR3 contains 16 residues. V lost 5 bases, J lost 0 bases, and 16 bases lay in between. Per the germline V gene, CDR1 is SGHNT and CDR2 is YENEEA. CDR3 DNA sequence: TGTGCCAGCAGCCTTAGCCACTCGCAGTCTAACTATGGCTACACCTTC. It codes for CASSLSHSQSNYGYTF.

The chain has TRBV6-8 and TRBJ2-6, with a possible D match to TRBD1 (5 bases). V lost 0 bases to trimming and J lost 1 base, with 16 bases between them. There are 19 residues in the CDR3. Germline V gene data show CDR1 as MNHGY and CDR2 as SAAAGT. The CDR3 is CASSYSRAGSSSGANVLTF. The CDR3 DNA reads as TGTGCCAGCAGTTACTCTCGGGCAGGGTCTAGTTCTGGGGCCAACGTCCTGACTTTC.

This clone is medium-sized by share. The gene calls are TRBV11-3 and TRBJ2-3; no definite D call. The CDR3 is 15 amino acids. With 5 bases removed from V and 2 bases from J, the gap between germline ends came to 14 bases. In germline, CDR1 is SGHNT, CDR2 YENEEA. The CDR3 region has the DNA TGTGCCAGCAGCCCCCCGGGCCTTCCCACAGATACGCAGTATTTT. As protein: CASSPPGLPTDTQYF.